The TCR beta chain under discussion was sequenced for a study of cytomegalovirus exposure and HLA in healthy donors. Whole-study findings and limits: Across HLA loci, a later analysis found differing TCR association rates, with DRB1 most and HLA-C fewest. Later on, an analysis tied around 17,000 TCR beta sequences to HLA alleles at 0.05 false discovery rate. In vitro data verified three CMV-associated chains as specific for CMV antigens.

Germline V gene sequence: CDR1 LNHNV, CDR2 YYDKDF (reference sequence). CDR3 length: 13 amino acids. V was shortened by 0 bases and J by 4 bases, with 6 bases between the two germline ends. Amplification used 60 Vbeta primers and 13 Jbeta primers. Profiling relied on immunoSEQ multiplex PCR, and the TCRdb table lists in-frame clones only, not all of them. The top ten hold under 2% of the sample, which has roughly 150,000 clones, around 75% seen once. In regard to this clone: What it binds is unknown.

Donors consisted of healthy bone marrow donors. The chain uses TRBV15 and TRBJ2-5, with D unresolved. The sequencing sample was made of PBMCs. The TCR sequence derives from a woman aged 40 to 50 in good health and CMV-seronegative. The CDR3 here is CATSRDFRETQYF. The CDR3 DNA sequence: TGTGCCACCAGCAGAGATTTTCGAGAGACCCAGTACTTC.